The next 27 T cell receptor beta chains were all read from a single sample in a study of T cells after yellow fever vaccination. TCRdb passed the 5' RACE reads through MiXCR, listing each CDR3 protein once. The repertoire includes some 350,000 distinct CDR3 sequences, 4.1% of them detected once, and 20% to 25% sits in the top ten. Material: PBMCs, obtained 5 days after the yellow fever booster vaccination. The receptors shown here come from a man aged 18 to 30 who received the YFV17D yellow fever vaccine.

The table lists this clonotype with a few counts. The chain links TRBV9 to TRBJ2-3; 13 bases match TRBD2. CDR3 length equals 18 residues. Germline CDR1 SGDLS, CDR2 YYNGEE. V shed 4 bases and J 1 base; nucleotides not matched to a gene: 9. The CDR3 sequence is CASSSNPLAGGGTDTQYF. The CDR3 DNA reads TGTGCCAGCAGCTCTAACCCACTAGCGGGGGGGGGCACAGATACGCAGTATTTT.

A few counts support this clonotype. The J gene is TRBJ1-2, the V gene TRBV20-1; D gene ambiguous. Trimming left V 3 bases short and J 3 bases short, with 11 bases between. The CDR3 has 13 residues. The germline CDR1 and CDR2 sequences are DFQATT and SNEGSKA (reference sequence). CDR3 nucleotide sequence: TGCAGTGCTAGTGGTAGGGAAGACTATGGCTACACCTTC. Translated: CSASGREDYGYTF.

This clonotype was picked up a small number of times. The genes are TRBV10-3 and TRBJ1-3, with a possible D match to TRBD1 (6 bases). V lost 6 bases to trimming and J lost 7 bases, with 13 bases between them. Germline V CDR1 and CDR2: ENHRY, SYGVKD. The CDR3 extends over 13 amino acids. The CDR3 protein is CAIRPGDDNTIYF. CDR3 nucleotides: TGTGCCATCAGACCAGGGGACGACAACACCATATATTTT.

CDR3 DNA: TGTGCCAGTAGAGGGTGGGAGAACACTGAAGCTTTCTTT. It yields the protein CASRGWENTEAFF. The rearrangement joins TRBV19 to TRBJ1-1; D gene uncertain. The CDR3 sequence is 13 residues long. The ends were cut back, 6 bases at V and 1 base at J, with 9 bases in the middle. Germline values: CDR1 LNHDA, CDR2 SQIVND (reference sequence).

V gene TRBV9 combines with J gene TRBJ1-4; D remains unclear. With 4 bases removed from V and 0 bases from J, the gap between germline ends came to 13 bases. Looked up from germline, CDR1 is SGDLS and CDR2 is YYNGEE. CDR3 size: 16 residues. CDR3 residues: CASSPPEPTTNEKLFF. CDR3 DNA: TGTGCCAGCAGCCCGCCGGAACCCACAACTAATGAAAAACTGTTTTTT.

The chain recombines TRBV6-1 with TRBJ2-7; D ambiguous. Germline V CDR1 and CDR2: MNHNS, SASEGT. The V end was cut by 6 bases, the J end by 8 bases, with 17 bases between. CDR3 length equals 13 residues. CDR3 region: CASSASLGFQQYV. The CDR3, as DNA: TGTGCCAGCAGCGCCTCGTTGGGGTTCCAGCAGTACGTC.

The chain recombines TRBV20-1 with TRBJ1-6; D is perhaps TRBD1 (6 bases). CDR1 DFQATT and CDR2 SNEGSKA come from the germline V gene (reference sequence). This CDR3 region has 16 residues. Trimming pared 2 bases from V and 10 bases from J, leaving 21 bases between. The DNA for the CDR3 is TGCAGTGCTAGAAGGGGGGGAACGCTAAGGGGATCACCCCTCCACTTT. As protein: CSARRGGTLRGSPLHF.

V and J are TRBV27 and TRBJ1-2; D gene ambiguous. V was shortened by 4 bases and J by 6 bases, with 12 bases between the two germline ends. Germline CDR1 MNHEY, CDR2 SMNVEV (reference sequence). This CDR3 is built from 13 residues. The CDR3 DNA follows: TGTGCCAGCAGTTCCCGGGAAGAGGATGGCTACACCTTC. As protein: CASSSREEDGYTF.

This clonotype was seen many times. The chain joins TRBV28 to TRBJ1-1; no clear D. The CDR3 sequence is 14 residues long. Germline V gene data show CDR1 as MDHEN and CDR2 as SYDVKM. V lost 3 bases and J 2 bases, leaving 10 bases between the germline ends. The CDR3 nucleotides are TGTGCCAGCAGTTTTTACCCACAAAACACTGAAGCTTTCTTT. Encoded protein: CASSFYPQNTEAFF.

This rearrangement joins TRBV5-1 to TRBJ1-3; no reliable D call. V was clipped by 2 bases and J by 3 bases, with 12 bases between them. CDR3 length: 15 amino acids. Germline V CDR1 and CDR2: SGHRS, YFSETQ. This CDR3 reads CASSLVGRLGNTIYF. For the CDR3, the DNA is TGCGCCAGCAGCTTAGTGGGGAGGCTTGGAAACACCATATATTTT.

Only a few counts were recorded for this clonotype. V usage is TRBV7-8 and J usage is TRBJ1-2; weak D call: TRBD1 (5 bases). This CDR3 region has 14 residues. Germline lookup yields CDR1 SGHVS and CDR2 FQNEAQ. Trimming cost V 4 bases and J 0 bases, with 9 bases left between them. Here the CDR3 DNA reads TGTGCCAGCAGCTCCAGGGCCGCTAACTATGGCTACACCTTC. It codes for CASSSRAANYGYTF.

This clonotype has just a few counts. This chain's CDR3 is CASSLESGDGYTF. DNA of the CDR3: TGTGCCAGCAGCTTAGAATCCGGGGACGGCTACACCTTC. The V gene is TRBV7-9, the J gene TRBJ1-2, with D possibly being TRBD1 (5 bases). CDR1 SEHNR and CDR2 FQNEAQ come from the germline V gene (reference sequence). The CDR3 has 13 residues. V was shortened by 1 base and J by 8 bases, with 11 bases between the two germline ends.

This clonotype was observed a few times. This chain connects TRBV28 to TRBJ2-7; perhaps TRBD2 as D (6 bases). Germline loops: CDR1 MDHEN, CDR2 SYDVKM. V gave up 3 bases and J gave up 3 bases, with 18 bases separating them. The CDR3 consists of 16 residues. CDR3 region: CASSLTPNAGFYEQYV. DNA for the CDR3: TGTGCCAGCAGTTTGACCCCCAACGCGGGGTTCTACGAGCAGTACGTC.

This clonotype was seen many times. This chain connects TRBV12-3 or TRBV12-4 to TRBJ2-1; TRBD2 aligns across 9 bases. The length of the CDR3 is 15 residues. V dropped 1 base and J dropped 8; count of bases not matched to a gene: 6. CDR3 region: CASSLGLAGIDEQFF. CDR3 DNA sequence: TGTGCCAGCAGTTTAGGTCTAGCGGGAATCGATGAGCAGTTCTTC.

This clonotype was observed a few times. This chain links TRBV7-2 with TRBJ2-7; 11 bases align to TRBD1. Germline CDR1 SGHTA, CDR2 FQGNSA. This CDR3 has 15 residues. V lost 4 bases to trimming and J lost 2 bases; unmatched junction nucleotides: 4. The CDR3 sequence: CASSWGQGGTYEQYF. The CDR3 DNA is TGTGCCAGCAGCTGGGGACAGGGGGGAACCTACGAGCAGTACTTC.

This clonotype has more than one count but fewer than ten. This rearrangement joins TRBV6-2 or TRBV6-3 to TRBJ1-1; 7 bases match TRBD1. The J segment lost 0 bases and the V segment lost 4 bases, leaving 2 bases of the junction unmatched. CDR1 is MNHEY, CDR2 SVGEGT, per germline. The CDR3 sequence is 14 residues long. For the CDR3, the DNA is TGTGCCAGCAGTTGGGGACAGATGAACACTGAAGCTTTCTTT. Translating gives CASSWGQMNTEAFF.

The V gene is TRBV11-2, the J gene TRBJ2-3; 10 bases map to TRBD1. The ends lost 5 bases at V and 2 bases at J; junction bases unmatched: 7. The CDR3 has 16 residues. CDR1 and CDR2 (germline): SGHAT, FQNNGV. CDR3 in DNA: TGTGCCAGCAGCGGGACGACAGGGGGCGTCACAGATACGCAGTATTTT. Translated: CASSGTTGGVTDTQYF.

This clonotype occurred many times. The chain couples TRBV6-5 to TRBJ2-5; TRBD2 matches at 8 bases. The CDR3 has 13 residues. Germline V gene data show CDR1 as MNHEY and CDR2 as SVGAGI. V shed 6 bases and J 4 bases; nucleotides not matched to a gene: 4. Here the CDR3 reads CASRVGGGETQYF. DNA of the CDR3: TGTGCCAGCAGGGTCGGGGGGGGAGAGACCCAGTACTTC.

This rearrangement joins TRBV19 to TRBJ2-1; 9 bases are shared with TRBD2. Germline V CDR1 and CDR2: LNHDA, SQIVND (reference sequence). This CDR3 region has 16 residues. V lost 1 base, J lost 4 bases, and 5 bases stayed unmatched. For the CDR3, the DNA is TGTGCCAGTAGTATAGCCCGGGGACTAGCTTACAATGAGCAGTTCTTC. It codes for CASSIARGLAYNEQFF.

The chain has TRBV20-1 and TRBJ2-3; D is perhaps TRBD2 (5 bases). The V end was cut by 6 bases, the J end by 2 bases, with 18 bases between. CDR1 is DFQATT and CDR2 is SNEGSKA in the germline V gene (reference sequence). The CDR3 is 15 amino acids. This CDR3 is CSAEPSLDPTDTQYF. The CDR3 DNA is TGCAGTGCCGAGCCGTCACTAGATCCCACAGATACGCAGTATTTT.

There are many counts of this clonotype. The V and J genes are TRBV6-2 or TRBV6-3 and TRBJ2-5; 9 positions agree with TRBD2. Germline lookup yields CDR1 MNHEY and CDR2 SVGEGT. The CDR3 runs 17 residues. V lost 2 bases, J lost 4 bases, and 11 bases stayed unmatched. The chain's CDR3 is CASSYDGSGGWAETQYF. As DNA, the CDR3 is TGTGCCAGCAGTTACGACGGTAGCGGGGGTTGGGCAGAGACCCAGTACTTC.

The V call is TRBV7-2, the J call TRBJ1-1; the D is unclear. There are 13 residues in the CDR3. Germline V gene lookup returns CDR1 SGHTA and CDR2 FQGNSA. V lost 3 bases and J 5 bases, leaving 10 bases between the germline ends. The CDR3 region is CASSLTRWTEAFF. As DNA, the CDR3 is TGTGCCAGCAGCTTGACAAGGTGGACTGAAGCTTTCTTT.

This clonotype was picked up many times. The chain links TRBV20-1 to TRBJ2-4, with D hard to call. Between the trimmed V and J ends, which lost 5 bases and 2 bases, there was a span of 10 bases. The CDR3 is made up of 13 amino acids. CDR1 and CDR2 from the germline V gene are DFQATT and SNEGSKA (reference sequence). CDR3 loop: CSAQRTSKNIQYF. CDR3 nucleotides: TGCAGTGCTCAGAGGACCTCCAAAAACATTCAGTACTTC.

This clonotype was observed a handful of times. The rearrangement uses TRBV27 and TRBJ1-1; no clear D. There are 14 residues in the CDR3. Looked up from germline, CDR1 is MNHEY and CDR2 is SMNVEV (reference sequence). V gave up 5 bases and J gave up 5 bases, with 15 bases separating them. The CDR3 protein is CASSVGRGGTEAFF. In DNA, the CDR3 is TGTGCCAGCAGTGTCGGGCGGGGAGGGACTGAAGCTTTCTTT.

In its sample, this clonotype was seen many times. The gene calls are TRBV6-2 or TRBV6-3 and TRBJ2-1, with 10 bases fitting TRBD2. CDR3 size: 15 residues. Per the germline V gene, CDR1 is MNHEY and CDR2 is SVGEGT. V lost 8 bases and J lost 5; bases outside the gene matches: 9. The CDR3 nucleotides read TGTGCCAGCCGTGGGAGCGGGGGGGAAAACAATGAGCAGTTCTTC. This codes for CASRGSGGENNEQFF.

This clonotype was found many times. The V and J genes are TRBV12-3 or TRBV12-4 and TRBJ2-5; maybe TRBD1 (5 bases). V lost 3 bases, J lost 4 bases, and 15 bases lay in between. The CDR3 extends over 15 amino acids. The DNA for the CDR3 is TGTGCCAGCAGTTTTCAGGGTTGGGTGGTAGAGACCCAGTACTTC. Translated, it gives CASSFQGWVVETQYF.

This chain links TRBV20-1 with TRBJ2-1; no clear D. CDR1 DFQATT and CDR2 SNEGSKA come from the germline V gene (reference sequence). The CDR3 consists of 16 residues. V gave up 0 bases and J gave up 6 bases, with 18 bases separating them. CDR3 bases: TGCAGTGCTAGAGATCTATTTAAGACGGAAGGCAATGAGCAGTTCTTC. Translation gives CSARDLFKTEGNEQFF.